Below are 21 T cell receptor beta chains sequenced from a single sample in a study of T cell responses to AZD1222 COVID-19 vaccine. The repertoire was sequenced with immunoSEQ multiplex PCR; TCRdb's copy has only in-frame clones and lacks some. The sample lists about 150,000 clones, 80% to 95% occurring once. This specimen was peripheral blood, taken on day 0 of MenACWY control vaccination. The source of these receptors is an adult in good health.

The chain recombines TRBV2 with TRBJ2-7; no clear D. This CDR3 comprises 12 residues. V was clipped by 7 bases and J by 4 bases, with 11 bases between them. The germline CDR1 and CDR2 sequences are SNHLY and FYNNEI. CDR3 coding DNA: TGTGCCAGCACCCAAAGTATGTACGAGCAGTACTTC. Amino acid sequence: CASTQSMYEQYF.

This chain joins TRBV7-2 and TRBJ2-2; tentatively, D is TRBD2 (5 bases). Germline CDR1 reads SGHTA; CDR2 reads FQGNSA. The V end lost 5 bases, the J end lost 4 bases, and 17 bases lay between the germline ends. This CDR3 has 16 residues. The CDR3 region has the DNA TGTGCCAGCAGCCGGTTAGGGAGTGGCGGCACCGGGGAGCTGTTTTTT. It specifies CASSRLGSGGTGELFF.

The chain carries TRBV28 and TRBJ2-1; 7 bases fit TRBD2. The CDR3 runs 12 residues. CDR1 is MDHEN and CDR2 is SYDVKM in the germline V gene. The junction had 9 bases not matched to a gene; V was cut back by 4 bases and J by 15 bases. CDR3: CASSSLREPLFF. The CDR3, as DNA: TGTGCCAGCAGTTCGTTGCGGGAGCCCCTGTTCTTC.

On this clone itself: Different DNA sequences within this sample yield the same CDR3. This chain uses TRBV5-4 with TRBJ1-3, with D possibly TRBD1 on 5 matching bases. The germline CDR1 and CDR2 sequences are SGHNT and YYREEE (reference sequence). This CDR3 has 14 residues. V lost 1 base to trimming and J lost 4 bases, with 9 bases between them. The CDR3 bases are TGTGCCAGCAGCTTGCAGGGAGCAGGAAACACCATATATTTT. Its protein product is CASSLQGAGNTIYF.

The chain recombines TRBV19 with TRBJ1-2; no firm D call. Germline CDR1 is LNHDA and CDR2 is SQIVND (reference sequence). The V and J ends lost 5 bases and 2 bases respectively, with 6 bases between them. CDR3 length equals 12 residues. CDR3 amino acids: CASSARNYGYTF. The CDR3, as DNA: TGTGCCAGTAGTGCGCGAAACTATGGCTACACCTTC.

The chain has TRBV19 and TRBJ2-1, with D hard to call. Trimming removed 3 bases from V and 2 bases from J, with 14 bases in between. CDR3 length equals 16 residues. Germline V gives CDR1 LNHDA, CDR2 SQIVND (reference sequence). The CDR3 sequence: CASSIEAARTYNEQFF. Here the CDR3 DNA reads TGTGCCAGTAGTATTGAGGCAGCCAGAACCTACAATGAGCAGTTCTTC.

DNA for the CDR3: TGTGCCAGCAGCTTACGCGAGGGGCTGGACACTGAAGCTTTCTTT. This encodes CASSLREGLDTEAFF. The chain carries TRBV7-8 and TRBJ1-1, with D perhaps matching TRBD1 (5 bases). V lost 2 bases to trimming and J lost 3 bases, with 13 bases between them. Germline lookup yields CDR1 SGHVS and CDR2 FQNEAQ. This CDR3 is built from 15 residues.

The rearrangement joins TRBV6-1 to TRBJ2-2; a weak D match, TRBD1 (6 bases). The germline CDR1 and CDR2 sequences are MNHNS and SASEGT. The CDR3 has 16 residues. Trimming stripped 1 base from V and 6 bases from J, with 15 bases between. In nucleotides, the CDR3 is TGTGCCAGCAGTGAAGTCTTGGGGCAGGGGTCCGGGGAGCTGTTTTTT. Protein sequence: CASSEVLGQGSGELFF.

DNA of the CDR3: TGCGCCAGCAGCTTGGAGGGGTTAGTCACTGAAGCTTTCTTT. Protein product: CASSLEGLVTEAFF. The chain couples TRBV5-1 to TRBJ1-1; weak D call: TRBD1 (5 bases). Trimming cost V 0 bases and J 4 bases, with 10 bases left between them. Germline V gives CDR1 SGHRS, CDR2 YFSETQ. The CDR3 contains 14 residues.

Here the CDR3 reads CASSLCREPPGNTIYF. The DNA for the CDR3 is TGTGCCAGCAGCTTGTGCAGGGAGCCGCCTGGAAACACCATATATTTT. This sequence joins TRBV7-4 and TRBJ1-3; D possibly corresponds to TRBD1 (5 bases). Germline lookup yields CDR1 SGHVT and CDR2 SQSDAQ. V lost 3 bases to trimming and J lost 2 bases, with 14 bases between them. This CDR3 comprises 16 residues.

The V and J genes are TRBV7-6 and TRBJ2-3, with 9 bases aligning to TRBD2. The V segment lost 1 base and the J segment 6 bases; nucleotides outside the gene matches: 11. CDR1 and CDR2 from the germline V gene are SGHVS and FNYEAQ. The CDR3 is 17 amino acids. The DNA for the CDR3 is TGTGCCAGCAGCTTAGGGCCGGGACTAGCAGGAGTGGATACGCAGTATTTT. This encodes CASSLGPGLAGVDTQYF.

V is TRBV28 and J is TRBJ2-1, with 9 bases aligning to TRBD1. CDR1 and CDR2 from the germline V gene are MDHEN and SYDVKM. J was trimmed by 6 bases and V by 6 bases; bases with no gene match: 6. The CDR3 length is 14 residues. CDR3 sequence reads: CASRAMTGGNEQFF. The CDR3 DNA follows: TGTGCCAGCAGGGCTATGACAGGGGGCAATGAGCAGTTCTTC.

The genes are TRBV7-9 and TRBJ1-2; 7 bases align to TRBD1. The CDR3 has 14 residues. The germline V gene has CDR1 SEHNR and CDR2 FQNEAQ (reference sequence). The V gene end was trimmed by 4 bases and the J gene end by 9 bases; junction bases not matched to a gene: 11. In nucleotides, the CDR3 is TGTGCCAGCAGCTCGGGACAGCAGCGGGTACGCTACACCTTC. Translated: CASSSGQQRVRYTF.

The chain carries TRBV5-6 and TRBJ1-2; no clear D. There are 15 residues in the CDR3. Germline-derived CDR1 and CDR2 are SGHDT and YYEEEE. The ends were cut back, 4 bases at V and 4 bases at J, with 17 bases in the middle. Here the CDR3 reads CASSPLMAVGYGYTF. The CDR3 DNA is TGTGCCAGCAGCCCCTTAATGGCAGTCGGCTATGGCTACACCTTC.

This chain joins TRBV9 and TRBJ2-7; 11 nucleotides align to TRBD2. This CDR3 spans 18 amino acids. V shed 0 bases, J shed 1 base, and the junction held 9 bases outside the gene matches. The germline CDR1 and CDR2 sequences are SGDLS and YYNGEE. The CDR3, as DNA: TGTGCCAGCAGCGTAGCGGCAGCTAGCGGGAGGCGATCCTACGAGCAGTACTTC. It specifies CASSVAAASGRRSYEQYF.

This clone was seen a single time. V usage is TRBV2 and J usage is TRBJ2-1, with 7 bases fitting TRBD2. The CDR3 consists of 14 residues. The V gene end was trimmed by 7 bases and the J gene end by 7 bases; junction bases not matched to a gene: 10. Germline values: CDR1 SNHLY, CDR2 FYNNEI. The CDR3 DNA reads TGTGCCAGCACTCTAGCGGAGGAGGTAAATGAGCAGTTCTTC. Amino acids: CASTLAEEVNEQFF.

The rearrangement uses TRBV30 and TRBJ1-2; 8 bases match TRBD1. Per the germline V gene, CDR1 is GTSNPN and CDR2 is SVGIG (reference sequence). CDR3 length: 14 amino acids. V shed 1 base, J shed 1 base, and the junction held 2 bases outside the gene matches. The CDR3 protein is CAWSGTGLNYGYTF. CDR3 DNA sequence: TGTGCCTGGAGTGGGACAGGGCTTAACTATGGCTACACCTTC.

This clone was observed a few times. This chain links TRBV7-9 with TRBJ2-2; 7 nucleotides match TRBD1. CDR3 length: 14 amino acids. V lost 5 bases and J lost 4; bases outside the gene matches: 4. CDR1 SEHNR and CDR2 FQNEAQ come from the germline V gene (reference sequence). The CDR3 loop is CASSPGTATGELFF. The DNA of the CDR3 is TGTGCCAGCAGCCCCGGGACAGCCACCGGGGAGCTGTTTTTT.

This chain joins TRBV28 and TRBJ1-2, with D possibly matching TRBD1 (5 bases). Germline V lookup: CDR1 MDHEN, CDR2 SYDVKM. This CDR3 has 13 residues. V shed 2 bases and J shed 4 bases, with 8 bases lying between them. CDR3 coding DNA: TGTGCCAGCAGTTTAATAGGGACCTATGGCTACACCTTC. Its translation: CASSLIGTYGYTF.

This chain joins TRBV12-3 or TRBV12-4 and TRBJ1-1; D gene unclear. The CDR3 loop spans 13 amino acids. With 3 bases removed from V and 5 bases from J, the gap between germline ends came to 10 bases. The CDR3 DNA sequence: TGTGCCAGCAGTTTCGTCCCTGGGACTGAAGCTTTCTTT. It specifies CASSFVPGTEAFF.

The V call is TRBV9, the J call TRBJ2-1, with a possible D match to TRBD2 (5 bases). Trimming pared 2 bases from V and 8 bases from J, leaving 11 bases between. Germline-derived CDR1 and CDR2 are SGDLS and YYNGEE. This CDR3 region has 13 residues. CDR3 amino acids: CASSVGPGDEQFF. The CDR3 DNA sequence: TGTGCCAGCAGCGTTGGTCCCGGGGATGAGCAGTTCTTC. Combining the CDR3 with reference TRBV9 and TRBJ2-1 gives the whole variable domain DSGVTQTPKHLITATGQRVTLRCSPRSGDLSVYWYQQSLDQGLQFLIQYYNGEERAKGNILERFSAQQFPDLHSELNLSSLELGDSALYFCASSVGPGDEQFFGPGTRLTVL.